This T cell receptor (beta chain) came from a study of cytomegalovirus exposure and HLA in healthy donors. In the study overall: Tens of millions of unique TCRs, all from HLA-typed donors, were included in an early release of the data.

This clone was seen just once. Its cognate antigen is unknown. The study ran its PCR with 60 Vbeta and 13 Jbeta primers. Produced via immunoSEQ multiplex PCR; TCRdb's table is partial and in-frame only. In the table there are 100,000 to 150,000 clones, roughly 79% of which are singletons. There are 14 residues in the CDR3. The germline gives CDR1 SGHTA, CDR2 FQGNSA. Trimming took 4 bases from V and 1 from J; bases not matched to a gene: 2. Study findings and constraints: Researchers had no immune exposure information except CMV serostatus available. A later analysis found that most CMV-associated TCR beta chains appeared HLA-restricted.

The TCR originated in a woman younger than 35 in good health and CMV-seronegative. The specimen was PBMCs. The chain uses TRBV7-2 and TRBJ2-3; 7 nucleotides agree with TRBD2. The CDR3 reads CASSSLAGTDTQYF. The CDR3 DNA sequence: TGTGCCAGCAGCTCTCTAGCGGGCACAGATACGCAGTATTTT.